The clone carrying this T cell receptor beta chain occurred a few times. Its specificity is not known. The PCR had 60 Vbeta and 13 Jbeta primers. The data were produced by immunoSEQ multiplex PCR, yet TCRdb's version contains in-frame clones alone and is incomplete. Of 150,000 to 200,000 clones listed, 75% to 80% are singletons. CDR1 is MNHEY, CDR2 SVGAGI, per germline. V was pared by 7 bases and J by 5 bases, with 14 bases between. This CDR3 spans 13 amino acids. These data belong to a study of cytomegalovirus exposure and HLA in healthy donors. The wider study: Earlier work reported 95 million to 130 million unique TCR beta sequences from 150 million to 200 million T cells.

Study-wide findings and caveats: In a later analysis, V- and J-gene trimming of beta chains associated with a DCLRE1C missense variant, replicated independently.

The receptor was isolated from a man aged 45-65 years in good health and CMV-seropositive. The chain employs TRBV6-5 and TRBJ1-1; possibly TRBD1 for D (6 bases). The sequenced sample was PBMCs. The CDR3 spells CASKTGLETEAFF. CDR3 DNA: TGTGCCAGCAAAACAGGGCTTGAGACTGAAGCTTTCTTT.